Given below is one T cell receptor (beta chain) in context. The antigen is unknown. This record belongs to a study of cytomegalovirus exposure and HLA in healthy donors. At the level of the study: Some 85 million unique TCRs, all from HLA-typed donors, were included in an early release of the data. Points from the study as a whole: Several of the most significant clusters appeared, in a later analysis, to be linked to common viral pathogens. The study listed about 150 cytomegalovirus-associated TCR beta chains.

It was with 60 Vbeta and 13 Jbeta primers that the PCR ran. Profiled with immunoSEQ multiplex PCR; TCRdb holds only in-frame clones, not every one. The sample carries tens of thousands of clones, around 78% recorded once. Germline CDR1 reads GTSNPN; CDR2 reads SVGIG (reference sequence). The CDR3 totals 13 residues. J gave up 8 bases and V 4 bases, and 8 bases lay outside the gene matches. The TCR comes from a man between 40 and 49 years old in good health and CMV-seronegative. The sample taken for sequencing was PBMCs. The rearrangement joins TRBV30 to TRBJ1-1, with 9 bases matching TRBD1. The CDR3 is CAWNFGTGLEAFF. DNA for the CDR3: TGTGCCTGGAATTTCGGGACAGGGTTAGAAGCTTTCTTT.